This T cell receptor (beta chain) was sequenced in a study of blood T cell repertoires in COVID-19. TCRdb's copy holds only in-frame clones and misses some; the assay was immunoSEQ multiplex PCR. The sample lists approximately 150,000 clones, 75% to 90% seen once, with 9.5% to 13% in the top ten. Germline V gene sequence: CDR1 SNHLY, CDR2 FYNNEI. This CDR3 is built from 15 residues. Trimming removed 3 bases at V and 0 bases at J, with 10 bases between. This clone has just a few counts. Input material: peripheral blood. The sequence derives from a human donor in a cohort sampled during active COVID-19. The rearrangement joins TRBV2 to TRBJ2-3, with a weak D call TRBD1 (7 bases). This CDR3 reads CASSDRGTSTDTQYF. The CDR3 DNA follows: TGTGCCAGCAGTGACAGGGGGACTAGCACAGATACGCAGTATTTT.